This entry describes one T cell receptor beta chain. The antigen remains undetermined. The donors were all healthy and Caucasian. These data come from a study of identical twins. General observations from the study: Zero-insertion results could be subject to partial confounding by invariant MAIT and iNKT cells. Twins' surplus sharing was weaker for beta out-of-frame sequences.

V lost 1 base to trimming and J lost 3 bases, with 20 bases between them. The CDR3 runs to 18 residues. The germline gives CDR1 LGHNA, CDR2 YNFKEQ. TCRdb recomputed calls from the 5' RACE reads with MiXCR, one row per CDR3 protein. The table shows approximately 280,000 distinct CDR3 sequences, with approximately 8% occurring only once. These data also formed part of another study, on yellow fever vaccine responses in identical twins.

Sequencing used memory (CD45RO+) T cells sorted from blood. V usage is TRBV4-2 and J usage is TRBJ2-3, with D maybe TRBD2 (5 bases). This TCR came from a woman under 30 in good health. CDR3 sequence: CASSQVGRGRWVTDTQYF. The CDR3 nucleotides read TGTGCCAGCAGCCAAGTAGGGAGAGGTAGATGGGTAACAGATACGCAGTATTTT.